These 15 T cell receptor beta chains originate from one sample sequenced in a study of blood T cell repertoires in COVID-19. Assay used: immunoSEQ multiplex PCR; TCRdb lists only in-frame clones, some missing. The profile covers tens of thousands of clones, with 83% appearing a single time and around 25% taken by the ten largest. The sequenced sample was peripheral blood. The receptors stem from a man aged 65 to 79 with active COVID-19.

The chain combines TRBV2 with TRBJ1-1; unclear D gene. With 5 bases removed from V and 3 bases from J, the gap between germline ends came to 13 bases. The CDR3 length is 14 residues. Germline V CDR1 and CDR2: SNHLY, FYNNEI. The CDR3 bases are TGTGCCAGCAGTTCGGCAGCGTTTGACACTGAAGCTTTCTTT. The encoded protein is CASSSAAFDTEAFF.

The chain couples TRBV5-5 to TRBJ2-7; a weak D match, TRBD2 (6 bases). V lost 0 bases to trimming and J lost 1 base, with 8 bases between them. CDR3 length equals 14 residues. Germline values: CDR1 SGHKS, CDR2 YYEKEE (reference sequence). The chain's CDR3 is CASSLVSGSYEQYF. CDR3 sequence (DNA): TGTGCCAGCAGCTTGGTTAGCGGTTCCTACGAGCAGTACTTC.

The chain uses TRBV7-9 and TRBJ2-3; tentatively, D is TRBD2 (5 bases). The CDR3 has 15 residues. V was cut by 3 bases and J by 0 bases, with 10 bases left in between. CDR1 and CDR2 (germline): SEHNR, FQNEAQ (reference sequence). The DNA for the CDR3 is TGTGCCAGCAGCTTTATCGAGGGAAGCACAGATACGCAGTATTTT. This gives the protein CASSFIEGSTDTQYF.

V is TRBV9 and J is TRBJ2-7, with TRBD1 as a possible D gene (6 bases). Germline loops: CDR1 SGDLS, CDR2 YYNGEE. The CDR3 loop spans 15 amino acids. V lost 4 bases, J lost 3 bases, and 17 bases lay in between. The CDR3 nucleotides read TGTGCCAGCAGCTCTCCTCAGGGGACCGACTACGAGCAGTACTTC. Its protein product is CASSSPQGTDYEQYF.

V and J are TRBV19 and TRBJ2-1, with 12 bases matching TRBD2. Germline CDR1 is LNHDA and CDR2 is SQIVND (reference sequence). This CDR3 is built from 15 residues. Unmatched junction bases numbered 1, after V lost 1 base and J lost 6 bases. CDR3 DNA: TGTGCCAGTAGTATAGGGACTAGCGGGACCAATGAGCAGTTCTTC. Amino acids: CASSIGTSGTNEQFF.

The genes are TRBV5-1 and TRBJ2-7; D is possibly TRBD2 (6 bases). In germline, CDR1 is SGHRS, CDR2 YFSETQ. V lost 0 bases and J 1 base, leaving 11 bases between the germline ends. The CDR3 sequence is 15 residues long. CDR3 nucleotides: TGCGCCAGCAGCTTGGGAGGGACTGGATCCTACGAGCAGTACTTC. This gives the protein CASSLGGTGSYEQYF.

This rearrangement joins TRBV5-6 to TRBJ1-2; 7 bases line up with TRBD1. The CDR3 is 15 amino acids. With V trimmed by 3 bases and J by 4 bases, 9 bases remained unmatched. The germline CDR1 and CDR2 sequences are SGHDT and YYEEEE. The CDR3 nucleotides read TGTGCCAGCAGCTCAGGGGGATTCGGGAGCTATGGCTACACCTTC. It yields the protein CASSSGGFGSYGYTF.

V is TRBV14 and J is TRBJ2-1; 9 bases match TRBD2. The CDR3 sequence is 17 residues long. The V segment lost 1 base and the J segment 0 bases; nucleotides outside the gene matches: 4. Germline V gene lookup returns CDR1 SGHDN and CDR2 FVKESK. CDR3 loop: CASSQGISGSSYNEQFF. CDR3 in DNA: TGTGCCAGCAGCCAAGGTATTAGCGGGAGCTCCTACAATGAGCAGTTCTTC.

This chain links TRBV11-3 with TRBJ1-1; 8 bases align to TRBD1. Per germline, CDR1 SGHNT and CDR2 YENEEA. V was clipped by 5 bases and J by 1 base; unmatched bases: 6. The CDR3 consists of 15 residues. The CDR3 DNA follows: TGTGCCAGCAGCCGCGGCGGGACAGGGAACACTGAAGCTTTCTTT. Protein product: CASSRGGTGNTEAFF.

The rearrangement links TRBV9 to TRBJ1-3, with D unclear. The CDR3 contains 15 residues. V dropped 0 bases and J dropped 0 bases, with 7 bases sitting between them. The germline CDR1 and CDR2 sequences are SGDLS and YYNGEE. This chain's CDR3 is CASSVGPYSGNTIYF. DNA for the CDR3: TGTGCCAGCAGCGTAGGGCCATACTCTGGAAACACCATATATTTT.

V gene TRBV2 combines with J gene TRBJ2-7; 7 bases line up with TRBD2. This CDR3 has 15 amino acids. V lost 6 bases and J lost 6; bases outside the gene matches: 14. Germline V gene data show CDR1 as SNHLY and CDR2 as FYNNEI. CDR3 sequence (DNA): TGTGCCAGCAGCCCTCAGGTGGCCGAGCGGGGCGAGCAGTACTTC. Amino acids: CASSPQVAERGEQYF.

This chain joins TRBV2 and TRBJ2-3; 8 bases are shared with TRBD1. The CDR3 sequence is 15 residues long. Germline CDR1 reads SNHLY; CDR2 reads FYNNEI. V shed 8 bases, J shed 6 bases, and the junction held 13 bases outside the gene matches. CDR3 sequence (DNA): TGTGCCAGCGGGGCAGGGACAGGTCCATGGGATACGCAGTATTTT. This gives the protein CASGAGTGPWDTQYF.

This rearrangement joins TRBV6-5 to TRBJ2-7; the match to TRBD2 covers 7 bases. The V and J ends lost 7 bases and 1 base, in that order; junction bases with no gene match: 4. Germline values: CDR1 MNHEY, CDR2 SVGAGI. The CDR3 covers 13 residues. For the CDR3, the DNA is TGTGCCAGCATCGGGGGGACGTCCTACGAGCAGTACTTC. Translated, it gives CASIGGTSYEQYF.

This chain uses TRBV14 with TRBJ1-1; D remains unclear. The V end was cut by 1 base, the J end by 0 bases, with 3 bases between. Per the germline V gene, CDR1 is SGHDN and CDR2 is FVKESK. The CDR3 contains 13 residues. The DNA of the CDR3 is TGTGCCAGCAGCCAAGTAATGAACACTGAAGCTTTCTTT. Translating gives CASSQVMNTEAFF.

This rearrangement joins TRBV2 to TRBJ2-3, with D possibly matching TRBD2 (5 bases). The CDR3 is made up of 15 amino acids. The V end was cut by 6 bases, the J end by 1 base, with 14 bases between. The germline V gene has CDR1 SNHLY and CDR2 FYNNEI. The CDR3 DNA sequence: TGTGCCAGCAGGGCGAGGGATTTCGGCACAGATACGCAGTATTTT. It yields the protein CASRARDFGTDTQYF.